Sequencing of this T cell receptor (beta chain) was carried out in a study of blood T cell repertoires in COVID-19. Study summary: Acute and convalescent COVID-19 samples came from the United States, Italy and Spain. PBMCs, B-cell-depleted T cells, or T cells were the source of the cDNA or gDNA that made up the material.

With respect to this clone: Within the sample, other DNA sequences also encode this same CDR3.

Individuals aged roughly 18 to 95 years were recruited from approximately 24 US areas. In the authors' workflow: Nucleated cell number was recorded as an estimate derived from reference gene primer amplification. The protocol was immunoSEQ multiplex PCR, while the TCRdb copy is restricted to in-frame clones and leaves out a portion. That table supplies the V and J calls and clone size; D and trimming were determined from the DNA. The sample shows roughly 200,000 clones, approximately 86% of them seen only once. There are 11 residues in the CDR3. Germline assignment: CDR1 SQVTM and CDR2 ANQGSEA. V was trimmed by 6 bases and J by 6 bases, leaving 11 bases between them.

Sample: PBMCs or T cells enriched from blood (not recorded which). The receptor comes from a woman aged 25 to 45 who had recovered from COVID-19. The chain links TRBV29-1 to TRBJ1-1; D unclear. The CDR3 reads CSVEEGAEAFF. Written as DNA, the CDR3 is TGCAGCGTGGAGGAGGGCGCTGAAGCTTTCTTT.